The sequence of this T cell receptor beta chain was determined in a study of control samples from healthy donors and cancer patients. The CDR3 sequence is 13 residues long. Germline loops: CDR1 SGHRS, CDR2 YFSETQ. V was shortened by 4 bases and J by 6 bases, with 11 bases between the two germline ends. Libraries were prepared by immunoSEQ multiplex PCR; TCRdb keeps only in-frame clonotypes and omits some of them. This sample has approximately 150,000 clones, with about 89% found just once. The specimen sequenced was blood. The V gene is TRBV5-1, the J gene TRBJ2-1; D ambiguous. The clonotype comes from a man aged 25 to 45 in good health. CDR3 DNA sequence: TGCGCCAGCAGCCTGGAGAGCCTCAATGAGCAGTTCTTC. Protein: CASSLESLNEQFF.